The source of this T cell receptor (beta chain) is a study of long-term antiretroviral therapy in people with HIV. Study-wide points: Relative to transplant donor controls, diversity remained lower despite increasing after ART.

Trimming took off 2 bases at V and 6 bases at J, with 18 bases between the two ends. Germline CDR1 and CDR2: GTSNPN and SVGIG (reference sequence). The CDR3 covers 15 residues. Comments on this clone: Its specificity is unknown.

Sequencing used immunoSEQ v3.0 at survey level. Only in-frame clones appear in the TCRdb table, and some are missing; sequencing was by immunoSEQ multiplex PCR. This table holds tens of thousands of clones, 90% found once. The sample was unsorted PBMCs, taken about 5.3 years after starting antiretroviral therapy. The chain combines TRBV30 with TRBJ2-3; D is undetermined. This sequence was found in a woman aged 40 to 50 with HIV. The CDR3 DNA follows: TGTGCCTGGAGTTATCGTGGGAAAAGGTCCGATACGCAGTATTTT. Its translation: CAWSYRGKRSDTQYF. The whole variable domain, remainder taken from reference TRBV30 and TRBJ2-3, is SQTIHQWPATLVQPVGSPLSLECTVEGTSNPNLYWYRQAAGRGLQLLFYSVGIGQISSEVPQNLSASRPQDRQFILSSKKLLLSDSGFYLCAWSYRGKRSDTQYFGPGTRLTVL.